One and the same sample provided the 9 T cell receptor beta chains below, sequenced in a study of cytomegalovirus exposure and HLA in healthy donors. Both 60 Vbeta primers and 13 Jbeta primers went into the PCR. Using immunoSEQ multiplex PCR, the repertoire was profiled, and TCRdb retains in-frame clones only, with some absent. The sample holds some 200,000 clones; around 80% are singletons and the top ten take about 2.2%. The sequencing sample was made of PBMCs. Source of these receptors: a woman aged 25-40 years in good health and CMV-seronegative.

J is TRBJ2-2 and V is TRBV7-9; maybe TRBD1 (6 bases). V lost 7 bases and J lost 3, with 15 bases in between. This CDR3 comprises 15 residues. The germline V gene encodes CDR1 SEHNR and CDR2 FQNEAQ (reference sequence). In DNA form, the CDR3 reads TGTGCCAGCACTTGGGGCAGGGGCCACACCGGGGAGCTGTTTTTT. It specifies CASTWGRGHTGELFF.

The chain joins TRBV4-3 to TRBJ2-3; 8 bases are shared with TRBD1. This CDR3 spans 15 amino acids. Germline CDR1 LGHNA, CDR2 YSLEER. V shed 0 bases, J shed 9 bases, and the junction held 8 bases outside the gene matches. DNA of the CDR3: TGCGCCAGCAGCCAAGAGGACAGGGCCAGGGAAACGCAGTATTTT. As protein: CASSQEDRARETQYF.

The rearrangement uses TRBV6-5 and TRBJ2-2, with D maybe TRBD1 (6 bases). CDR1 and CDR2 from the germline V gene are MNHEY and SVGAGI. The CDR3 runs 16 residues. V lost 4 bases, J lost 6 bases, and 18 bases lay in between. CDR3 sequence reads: CASSSPRGEGAGELFF. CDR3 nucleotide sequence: TGTGCCAGCAGTTCCCCCCGAGGCGAGGGGGCCGGGGAGCTGTTTTTT.

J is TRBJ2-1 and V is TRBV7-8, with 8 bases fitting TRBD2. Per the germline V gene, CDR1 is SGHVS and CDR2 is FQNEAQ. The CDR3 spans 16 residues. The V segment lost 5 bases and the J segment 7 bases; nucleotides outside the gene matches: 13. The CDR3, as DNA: TGTGCCAGCAGCCCCTCGGCGAGCGGGAGCCTGAATGAGCAGTTCTTC. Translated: CASSPSASGSLNEQFF.

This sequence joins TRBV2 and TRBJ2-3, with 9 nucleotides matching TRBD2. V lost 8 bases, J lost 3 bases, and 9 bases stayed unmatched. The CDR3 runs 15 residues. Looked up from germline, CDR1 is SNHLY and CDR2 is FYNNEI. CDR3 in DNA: TGTGCCAGCTTTCCTCGGACTAGCGTTACAGATACGCAGTATTTT. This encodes CASFPRTSVTDTQYF. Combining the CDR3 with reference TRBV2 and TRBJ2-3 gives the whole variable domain EPEVTQTPSHQVTQMGQEVILRCVPISNHLYFYWYRQILGQKVEFLVSFYNNEISEKSEIFDDQFSVERPDGSNFTLKIRSTKLEDSAMYFCASFPRTSVTDTQYFGPGTRLTVL.

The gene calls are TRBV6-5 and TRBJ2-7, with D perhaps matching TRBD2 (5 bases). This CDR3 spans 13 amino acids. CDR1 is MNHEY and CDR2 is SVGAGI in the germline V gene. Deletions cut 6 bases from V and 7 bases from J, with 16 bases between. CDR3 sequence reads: CASRRARYEEQYF. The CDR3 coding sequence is TGTGCCAGCAGGAGGGCCCGGTACGAGGAGCAGTACTTC.

The CDR3 bases are TGCAGCGTTGAAGATACCTACGAGCAGTACTTC. Protein sequence: CSVEDTYEQYF. The chain uses TRBV29-1 and TRBJ2-7; no clear D. Trimming cost V 0 bases and J 2 bases, with 2 bases left between them. This CDR3 comprises 11 residues. Germline CDR1 SQVTM, CDR2 ANQGSEA.

The CDR3 region is CASSMLRQGIGPQHF. CDR3 DNA sequence: TGTGCCAGTAGTATGTTGAGACAGGGGATTGGGCCCCAGCATTTT. The J gene is TRBJ1-5, the V gene TRBV19; 8 positions agree with TRBD1. The CDR3 contains 15 residues. The germline V gene encodes CDR1 LNHDA and CDR2 SQIVND (reference sequence). The V and J ends lost 3 bases and 9 bases, in that order; junction bases with no gene match: 10.

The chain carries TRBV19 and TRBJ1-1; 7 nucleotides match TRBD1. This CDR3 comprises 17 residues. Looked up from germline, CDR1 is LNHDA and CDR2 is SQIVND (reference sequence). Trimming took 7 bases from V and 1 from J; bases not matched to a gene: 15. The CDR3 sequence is CASTPGTAEPWNTEAFF. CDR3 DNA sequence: TGTGCCAGTACCCCGGGGACAGCGGAGCCCTGGAACACTGAAGCTTTCTTT.